The 27 T cell receptor beta chains given below trace back to one sample, sequenced in a study of shared clonotypes between healthy human individuals. The table came from immunoSEQ multiplex PCR; TCRdb's copy has only in-frame clones and leaves some out. This sample has approximately 1.5 million clones; approximately 98% occur once, and the top ten carry 0.4% to 0.55%. Sequenced sample: naive CD4+ T cells sorted from blood. The subset was: CD45RA+ positively selected. These receptors were taken from a man in his thirties or forties in good health.

The gene calls are TRBV27 and TRBJ2-1; the match to TRBD2 covers 15 bases. This CDR3 contains 16 residues. Trimming at V came to 6 bases and at J to 6 bases, leaving 6 bases not matched to a gene. Germline V gene sequence: CDR1 MNHEY, CDR2 SMNVEV (reference sequence). CDR3 residues: CASRAGGLAGGNEQFF. In nucleotides, the CDR3 is TGTGCCAGCAGGGCTGGGGGACTAGCGGGAGGCAATGAGCAGTTCTTC.

The table lists this clone with a count of one. V is TRBV7-9 and J is TRBJ2-7; 7 bases are shared with TRBD1. V shed 1 base, J shed 3 bases, and the junction held 6 bases outside the gene matches. Germline V CDR1 and CDR2: SEHNR, FQNEAQ (reference sequence). The CDR3 totals 15 residues. The CDR3 coding sequence is TGTGCCAGCAGCTTAGGCAGGGGGAAGGGCTACGAGCAGTACTTC. Translation gives CASSLGRGKGYEQYF. Combining the CDR3 with reference TRBV7-9 and TRBJ2-7 gives the whole variable domain DTGVSQNPRHKITKRGQNVTFRCDPISEHNRLYWYRQTLGQGPEFLTYFQNEAQLEKSRLLSDRFSAERPKGSFSTLEIQRTEQGDSAMYLCASSLGRGKGYEQYFGPGTRLTVT.

This clone has just one count. The J gene is TRBJ2-7, the V gene TRBV2; D gene ambiguous. This CDR3 spans 14 amino acids. CDR1 and CDR2 (germline): SNHLY, FYNNEI. Trimming pared 5 bases from V and 1 base from J, leaving 12 bases between. CDR3 in amino acids: CASSMGGPSYEQYF. As DNA, the CDR3 is TGTGCCAGCAGTATGGGTGGGCCATCCTACGAGCAGTACTTC. Based on the CDR3 plus reference TRBV2 and TRBJ2-7, the full variable domain is EPEVTQTPSHQVTQMGQEVILRCVPISNHLYFYWYRQILGQKVEFLVSFYNNEISEKSEIFDDQFSVERPDGSNFTLKIRSTKLEDSAMYFCASSMGGPSYEQYFGPGTRLTVT.

The rearrangement uses TRBV29-1 and TRBJ2-1, with TRBD1 matching 9 bases. Germline assignment: CDR1 SQVTM and CDR2 ANQGSEA. This CDR3 has 16 residues. The V gene end was trimmed by 3 bases and the J gene end by 4 bases; junction bases not matched to a gene: 10. The CDR3 sequence: CSVDRDREGLYNEQFF. Written as DNA, the CDR3 is TGCAGCGTTGACCGGGACAGGGAGGGGCTATACAATGAGCAGTTCTTC.

This rearrangement joins TRBV13 to TRBJ2-3; TRBD1 aligns across 8 bases. CDR3 length: 15 amino acids. V lost 4 bases, J lost 0 bases, and 3 bases stayed unmatched. The germline V gene has CDR1 PRHDT and CDR2 FYEKMQ (reference sequence). CDR3 sequence reads: CASSSYRGSTDTQYF. The DNA of the CDR3 is TGTGCCAGCAGCTCTTACAGGGGGAGCACAGATACGCAGTATTTT.

V gene TRBV6-5 combines with J gene TRBJ1-1; TRBD1 matches at 7 bases. The J segment lost 0 bases and the V segment lost 5 bases, leaving 6 bases of the junction unmatched. Germline CDR1 MNHEY, CDR2 SVGAGI. CDR3 length: 15 amino acids. Here the CDR3 reads CASSARTGVNTEAFF. CDR3 DNA sequence: TGTGCCAGCAGTGCGCGGACAGGAGTGAACACTGAAGCTTTCTTT.

This chain uses TRBV7-9 with TRBJ2-7; D gene ambiguous. The V and J ends lost 5 bases and 6 bases respectively, with 11 bases between them. The CDR3 runs to 12 residues. The germline CDR1 and CDR2 sequences are SEHNR and FQNEAQ (reference sequence). The CDR3 DNA sequence: TGTGCCAGCAGCCAGTGGGCTACCGAGCAGTACTTC. Amino acid sequence: CASSQWATEQYF.

V is TRBV2 and J is TRBJ1-3, with D tentatively TRBD1 (5 bases). Germline CDR1 SNHLY, CDR2 FYNNEI. V was shortened by 0 bases and J by 2 bases, with 11 bases between the two germline ends. There are 16 residues in the CDR3. The CDR3: CASSEAGVGAGNTIYF. DNA for the CDR3: TGTGCCAGCAGTGAAGCAGGGGTAGGGGCTGGAAACACCATATATTTT.

The chain uses TRBV5-5 and TRBJ1-1; D possibly corresponds to TRBD1 (6 bases). The CDR3 has 13 residues. The ends were cut back, 1 base at V and 4 bases at J, with 8 bases in the middle. CDR1 and CDR2 (germline): SGHKS, YYEKEE (reference sequence). The CDR3 DNA follows: TGTGCCAGCAGCTTGTTAGGGGGCACTGAAGCTTTCTTT. Translated: CASSLLGGTEAFF. The variable domain in full, completed from reference TRBV5-5 and TRBJ1-1, reads DAGVTQSPTHLIKTRGQQVTLRCSPISGHKSVSWYQQVLGQGPQFIFQYYEKEERGRGNFPDRFSARQFPNYSSELNVNALLLGDSALYLCASSLLGGTEAFFGQGTRLTVV.

V usage is TRBV28 and J usage is TRBJ2-7, with 9 bases lining up with TRBD2. CDR3 length equals 14 residues. J lost 8 bases, V lost 2 bases, and 7 bases had no gene match. Germline values: CDR1 MDHEN, CDR2 SYDVKM. CDR3 in amino acids: CASSLILLAGKQYF. In DNA, the CDR3 is TGTGCCAGCAGTTTAATCCTCCTAGCGGGAAAGCAGTACTTC. The full variable domain, with the rest looked up from reference TRBV28 and TRBJ2-7, is DVKVTQSSRYLVKRTGEKVFLECVQDMDHENMFWYRQDPGLGLRLIYFSYDVKMKEKGDIPEGYSVSREKKERFSLILESASTNQTSMYLCASSLILLAGKQYFGPGTRLTVT.

The chain is built from TRBV18 and TRBJ2-7, with TRBD1 as a possible D gene (5 bases). The V end lost 1 base, the J end lost 2 bases, and 12 bases lay between the germline ends. The CDR3 length is 15 residues. In germline, CDR1 is KGHSH, CDR2 LQKENI. CDR3 coding DNA: TGTGCCAGCTCACCACGTACAGGACAACCCTACGAGCAGTACTTC. Its translation is CASSPRTGQPYEQYF. The full variable domain, its missing parts supplied by reference TRBV18 and TRBJ2-7, is NAGVMQNPRHLVRRRGQEARLRCSPMKGHSHVYWYRQLPEEGLKFMVYLQKENIIDESGMPKERFSAEFPKEGPSILRIQQVVRGDSAAYFCASSPRTGQPYEQYFGPGTRLTVT.

This sequence joins TRBV9 and TRBJ2-3; no clear D. This CDR3 is built from 14 residues. Per germline, CDR1 SGDLS and CDR2 YYNGEE. V gave up 0 bases and J gave up 2 bases, with 7 bases separating them. CDR3 sequence (DNA): TGTGCCAGCAGCGTAGATCAGTACACAGATACGCAGTATTTT. This encodes CASSVDQYTDTQYF.

CDR3 sequence (DNA): TGTGCCAGCAGTTCTGTTTCTGTCCTTAAACAGGGCTTAGTGTTTATCGGCTATGGCTACACCTTC. Protein product: CASSSVSVLKQGLVFIGYGYTF. The chain carries TRBV28 and TRBJ1-2, with D tentatively TRBD1 (6 bases). V shed 4 bases and J shed 4 bases, with 37 bases lying between them. CDR3 length: 22 residues. Germline V gene lookup returns CDR1 MDHEN and CDR2 SYDVKM.

The rearrangement joins TRBV28 to TRBJ2-7; possibly TRBD1 for D (5 bases). Germline CDR1 reads MDHEN; CDR2 reads SYDVKM. Trimming left V 6 bases short and J 4 bases short, with 16 bases between. CDR3 length equals 14 residues. The DNA for the CDR3 is TGTGCCAGCAGCCGCCTGCAGGGATCTTACGAGCAGTACTTC. Translation gives CASSRLQGSYEQYF.

This chain uses TRBV28 with TRBJ2-1; D gene ambiguous. V was shortened by 9 bases and J by 4 bases, with 13 bases between the two germline ends. The CDR3 loop spans 13 amino acids. CDR1 and CDR2 (germline): MDHEN, SYDVKM. The CDR3 region is CASAYDQYNEQFF. In DNA, the CDR3 is TGTGCCAGTGCTTATGACCAGTACAATGAGCAGTTCTTC.

Concerning this clone: This sample includes further DNA sequences coding for the same CDR3. The chain has TRBV14 and TRBJ1-1, with D unclear. V dropped 4 bases and J dropped 11 bases, with 17 bases sitting between them. CDR1 is SGHDN, CDR2 FVKESK, per germline. The CDR3 runs to 13 residues. DNA of the CDR3: TGTGCCAGCAGCCCCCGTGCGGGAGGATTGGCTTTCTTT. Amino acid sequence: CASSPRAGGLAFF.

The CDR3 protein is CASSPRSGGDEQFF. The DNA for the CDR3 is TGTGCCAGCTCACCACGGTCGGGGGGAGATGAGCAGTTCTTC. The genes are TRBV18 and TRBJ2-1; the match to TRBD2 covers 7 bases. Germline CDR1 reads KGHSH; CDR2 reads LQKENI. V lost 1 base and J lost 8; bases outside the gene matches: 5. The CDR3 extends over 14 amino acids.

V and J are TRBV5-8 and TRBJ1-4; D might be TRBD1 (6 bases). V was cut by 4 bases and J by 8 bases, with 15 bases left in between. Germline V CDR1 and CDR2: SGHTS, YDEGEE. The CDR3 length is 14 residues. CDR3 DNA sequence: TGTGCCAGCAGCGGGGGCCTAAGGCGGGAAAAACTGTTTTTT. It yields the protein CASSGGLRREKLFF. Using reference TRBV5-8 and TRBJ1-4 for the parts outside the CDR3, the full variable domain is EAGVTQSPTHLIKTRGQQATLRCSPISGHTSVYWYQQALGLGLQFLLWYDEGEERNRGNFPPRFSGRQFPNYSSELNVNALELEDSALYLCASSGGLRREKLFFGSGTQLSVL.

V is TRBV18 and J is TRBJ2-1; a possible D gene is TRBD2 (5 bases). Per germline, CDR1 KGHSH and CDR2 LQKENI. This CDR3 spans 15 amino acids. The germline V and J ends were trimmed by 3 bases and 9 bases, with 18 bases remaining between them. The CDR3, as DNA: TGTGCCAGCTCACCCGAGCGCGGAGGCCGGAGTGAGCAGTTCTTC. It codes for CASSPERGGRSEQFF.

Note on this clone: The identical CDR3 is also encoded by other nucleotide sequences in the sample. This sequence joins TRBV5-1 and TRBJ1-4, with D possibly matching TRBD1 (5 bases). CDR3 length equals 14 residues. CDR1 is SGHRS, CDR2 YFSETQ, per germline. The V end was cut by 0 bases, the J end by 7 bases, with 10 bases between. CDR3 protein: CASSLGQGGEKLFF. The DNA of the CDR3 is TGCGCCAGCAGCTTGGGGCAGGGAGGTGAAAAACTGTTTTTT.

The chain employs TRBV7-9 and TRBJ1-1; D unresolved. CDR1 is SEHNR and CDR2 is FQNEAQ in the germline V gene (reference sequence). CDR3 length: 14 amino acids. V gave up 1 base and J gave up 1 base, with 7 bases separating them. The DNA for the CDR3 is TGTGCCAGCAGCTTAGTTCCAAGGAACACTGAAGCTTTCTTT. It codes for CASSLVPRNTEAFF.

About this clone itself: A read error may produce the germline difference seen at one junction end. V usage is TRBV7-3 and J usage is TRBJ1-2, with D possibly matching TRBD1 (5 bases). CDR1 and CDR2 from the germline V gene are SGHTA and FQGTGA. The CDR3 is made up of 13 amino acids. The CDR3 region is CASSLTGTDGYTF. CDR3 bases: TGTGCCAGCAGCCTAACAGGAACGGATGGCTACACCTTC. The full variable domain, with the rest looked up from reference TRBV7-3 and TRBJ1-2, is GAGVSQTPSNKVTEKGKYVELRCDPISGHTALYWYRQSLGQGPEFLIYFQGTGAADDSGLPNDRFFAVRPEGSVSTLKIQRTERGDSAVYLCASSLTGTDGYTFGSGTRLTVV.

The chain combines TRBV5-4 with TRBJ2-2; D is perhaps TRBD1 or TRBD2 (5 bases each). This CDR3 is 15 amino acids long. The V and J ends lost 0 bases and 6 bases respectively, with 12 bases between them. CDR1 and CDR2 (germline): SGHNT, YYREEE (reference sequence). CDR3 DNA: TGTGCCAGCAGCTTGGCCAGAGGGGAGTCCGGGGAGCTGTTTTTT. Its protein product is CASSLARGESGELFF.

This clone appeared a single time. V usage is TRBV10-3 and J usage is TRBJ1-4, with a weak D call TRBD1 (6 bases). Trimming took 2 bases from V and 7 from J, leaving 20 bases between them. Per germline, CDR1 ENHRY and CDR2 SYGVKD. The length of the CDR3 is 17 residues. The CDR3 region has the DNA TGTGCCATCAGTGAGACCGCCGGGACAAGGGGCGCTGAAAAACTGTTTTTT. This codes for CAISETAGTRGAEKLFF.

J is TRBJ2-3 and V is TRBV6-4; no reliable D call. Trimming removed 3 bases from V and 2 bases from J, with 18 bases in between. CDR3 size: 17 residues. CDR1 and CDR2 (germline): MRHNA, SNTAGT. The CDR3 is CASSEQFLGRTTDTQYF. The CDR3, as DNA: TGTGCCAGCAGTGAGCAATTTTTAGGACGGACCACAGATACGCAGTATTTT.

The V call is TRBV10-3, the J call TRBJ2-7; 14 nucleotides line up with TRBD2. This CDR3 spans 17 amino acids. The V and J ends lost 4 bases and 5 bases, in that order; junction bases with no gene match: 10. CDR1 ENHRY and CDR2 SYGVKD come from the germline V gene. CDR3 in amino acids: CAISARVGLAGANEQYF. The CDR3 bases are TGTGCCATCAGTGCCCGGGTGGGACTAGCGGGAGCGAACGAGCAGTACTTC.

On this clone itself: This CDR3 is also generated by other DNA sequences in the sample. The gene calls are TRBV28 and TRBJ1-3, with D hard to call. Germline-derived CDR1 and CDR2 are MDHEN and SYDVKM. V was pared by 1 base and J by 4 bases, with 8 bases between. The CDR3 totals 14 residues. CDR3 bases: TGTGCCAGCAGTTTATCGGGGTCCGGAAACACCATATATTTT. Residues: CASSLSGSGNTIYF.